This TCR beta chain is drawn from a study of cytomegalovirus exposure and HLA in healthy donors. The V gene lost 3 bases and the J gene lost 4 bases, with 16 bases spanning the gap. The CDR3 consists of 17 residues. CDR1 is MDHEN, CDR2 SYDVKM, per germline. Turning to this clone: Its antigen is undetermined.

Vbeta (60) and Jbeta (13) primers were used in the PCR. Here immunoSEQ multiplex PCR was the method, and the copy in TCRdb shows in-frame clones only, minus some. The data contain 150,000 to 200,000 clones, about four fifths of them singletons. Study-wide results and limits: The presence/absence work took it that sequencing depth was about the same across donors. Further analysis was carried out later, and it showed several of the most significant clusters appearing linked to common viral pathogens. Data from an earlier analysis indicated that most TCR beta V segments were productive either about 87% or about 30% of the time.

Sequencing used PBMCs. This sequence originates from a girl aged 10-17 years in good health and CMV-seropositive. The chain uses TRBV28 and TRBJ2-6; maybe TRBD1 (6 bases). The chain's CDR3 is CASSFFQGRAGANVLTF. CDR3 sequence (DNA): TGTGCCAGCAGTTTTTTCCAGGGGCGTGCAGGGGCCAACGTCCTGACTTTC.